A single sample gave rise to the 30 T cell receptor beta chains below, sequenced in a study of brain T cells in children with intractable seizures (dated by TCRdb to about 2021). The time point label, read with the paper, signifies: resected brain tissue, or blood drawn just prior to surgery. The library was prepared using the immunoSEQ multiplex PCR assay. Drawn from immuneACCESS, this table holds only the in-frame rearrangements with V and J called that TCRdb kept. Clones are partly lost; checked studies trace under half to an unresolved V gene and leave the rest unexplained. A total of fewer than 85,000 clones appear in this sample, around 93% of them only once. Of the sample, 1.5% is held by the ten largest clones. The sequencing used peripheral blood, collected at surgery. The receptors stem from a boy less than two years old with tuberous sclerosis and intractable seizures.

The chain couples TRBV6-5 to TRBJ2-1; D unresolved. The CDR3 runs 16 residues. Germline V gene lookup returns CDR1 MNHEY and CDR2 SVGAGI. The V end lost 2 bases, the J end lost 5 bases, and 16 bases lay between the germline ends. The CDR3 here is CASSYLEGLRNNEQFF. In DNA, the CDR3 is TGTGCCAGCAGTTACCTGGAAGGTTTGCGAAACAATGAGCAGTTCTTC.

This clone showed up just once. J is TRBJ2-7 and V is TRBV2; 10 positions match TRBD2. The trim removed 3 bases at V and 0 bases at J, leaving 2 bases unmatched. This CDR3 is 15 amino acids long. Germline-derived CDR1 and CDR2 are SNHLY and FYNNEI. CDR3: CASSDGLAVSYEQYF. DNA of the CDR3: TGTGCCAGCAGTGACGGACTAGCGGTCTCCTACGAGCAGTACTTC. The variable domain in full, completed from reference TRBV2 and TRBJ2-7, reads EPEVTQTPSHQVTQMGQEVILRCVPISNHLYFYWYRQILGQKVEFLVSFYNNEISEKSEIFDDQFSVERPDGSNFTLKIRSTKLEDSAMYFCASSDGLAVSYEQYFGPGTRLTVT.

This chain connects TRBV5-1 to TRBJ2-4; a weak D match, TRBD2 (6 bases). CDR1 and CDR2 (germline): SGHRS, YFSETQ. CDR3 size: 15 residues. Trimming shortened V by 4 bases and J by 0 bases, and 11 bases separated the two germline ends. CDR3 region: CASSPRRAAKNIQYF. The CDR3 nucleotides are TGCGCCAGCAGCCCGCGGAGGGCAGCCAAAAACATTCAGTACTTC.

V usage is TRBV29-1 and J usage is TRBJ2-1; unclear D gene. Germline CDR1 is SQVTM and CDR2 is ANQGSEA. Trimming removed 4 bases from V and 9 bases from J, with 7 bases in between. CDR3 length: 10 amino acids. The CDR3 sequence is CSVVFGEQFF. The CDR3, as DNA: TGCAGCGTTGTATTTGGTGAGCAGTTCTTC.

V usage is TRBV4-1 and J usage is TRBJ2-3, with 7 bases that match TRBD2. Trimming took 2 bases from V and 5 from J; bases not matched to a gene: 10. The germline V gene encodes CDR1 MGHRA and CDR2 YSYEKL. The CDR3 has 16 residues. The DNA for the CDR3 is TGCGCCAGCAGCCAAACAGAGCGGGATGAGGGAGATACGCAGTATTTT. Its translation: CASSQTERDEGDTQYF.

This rearrangement joins TRBV3-1 (or the pseudogene TRBV3-2) to TRBJ2-5; no clear D gene. The CDR3 sequence is 13 residues long. CDR1 and CDR2 from the germline V gene are LGHDT and YNNKEL (reference sequence). Trimming took 0 bases from V and 0 from J, leaving 2 bases between them. The CDR3 sequence is CASSQDYQETQYF. The CDR3, as DNA: TGTGCCAGCAGCCAAGACTACCAAGAGACCCAGTACTTC.

This chain links TRBV19 with TRBJ1-1; 10 nucleotides align to TRBD1. There are 17 residues in the CDR3. V lost 5 bases and J lost 1; bases outside the gene matches: 10. Germline V lookup: CDR1 LNHDA, CDR2 SQIVND (reference sequence). The CDR3 region has the DNA TGTGCCAGTAGTCCCTTAAAGGGGACAGGGGAGAACACTGAAGCTTTCTTT. Protein sequence: CASSPLKGTGENTEAFF.

J is TRBJ2-1 and V is TRBV19, with 8 nucleotides matching TRBD2. Trimming at V came to 4 bases and at J to 2 bases, leaving 7 bases not matched to a gene. CDR1 and CDR2 from the germline V gene are LNHDA and SQIVND (reference sequence). This CDR3 region has 16 residues. The CDR3 protein is CASSRQTGLAYNEQFF. CDR3 sequence (DNA): TGTGCCAGTAGTAGACAGACGGGACTAGCCTACAATGAGCAGTTCTTC.

V and J are TRBV2 and TRBJ1-5; D unclear. Germline CDR1 is SNHLY and CDR2 is FYNNEI. Trimming took 7 bases from V and 4 from J, leaving 11 bases between them. The CDR3 covers 13 residues. CDR3 amino acids: CASIGGRNQPQHF. CDR3 bases: TGTGCCAGCATCGGCGGGAGGAATCAGCCCCAGCATTTT. The full variable domain, rest sourced from reference TRBV2 and TRBJ1-5, is EPEVTQTPSHQVTQMGQEVILRCVPISNHLYFYWYRQILGQKVEFLVSFYNNEISEKSEIFDDQFSVERPDGSNFTLKIRSTKLEDSAMYFCASIGGRNQPQHFGDGTRLSIL.

The chain has TRBV4-1 and TRBJ1-2; tentative D call: TRBD1 (6 bases). The length of the CDR3 is 15 residues. Germline-derived CDR1 and CDR2 are MGHRA and YSYEKL. Trimming took off 5 bases at V and 3 bases at J, with 16 bases between the two ends. The CDR3 protein is CASSVTQGLHYGYTF. The DNA of the CDR3 is TGCGCCAGCAGCGTTACTCAGGGGCTACACTATGGCTACACCTTC.

About this clone: The sample holds other DNA sequences that translate to the same CDR3. This sequence joins TRBV4-1 and TRBJ1-1; D unresolved. The CDR3 has 15 amino acids. Germline CDR1 is MGHRA and CDR2 is YSYEKL. V shed 0 bases and J shed 0 bases, with 8 bases lying between them. The CDR3 nucleotides are TGCGCCAGCAGCCAAGATCCTACTATGAACACTGAAGCTTTCTTT. As protein: CASSQDPTMNTEAFF.

The chain has TRBV4-1 and TRBJ2-7; TRBD1 might be the D (6 bases). Germline CDR1 and CDR2: MGHRA and YSYEKL. The CDR3 extends over 16 amino acids. V was cut by 0 bases and J by 0 bases, with 12 bases left in between. CDR3 coding DNA: TGCGCCAGCAGCCAAGAGCTGACAGGACGCTCCTACGAGCAGTACTTC. Its translation: CASSQELTGRSYEQYF.

The genes are TRBV7-9 and TRBJ2-5; 7 positions agree with TRBD1. This CDR3 is built from 15 residues. The V gene end was trimmed by 5 bases and the J gene end by 6 bases; junction bases not matched to a gene: 12. CDR1 is SEHNR, CDR2 FQNEAQ, per germline (reference sequence). The CDR3 DNA reads TGTGCCAGCAGCCAAAAGGGGGCGGGTCAACAGACCCAGTACTTC. Its translation: CASSQKGAGQQTQYF.

The rearrangement uses TRBV2 and TRBJ2-7, with TRBD2 matching 9 bases. Per the germline V gene, CDR1 is SNHLY and CDR2 is FYNNEI. This CDR3 region has 15 residues. J gave up 3 bases and V 4 bases, and 7 bases lay outside the gene matches. CDR3 nucleotides: TGTGCCAGCAGTGGGACTAGCGAAGCATACTACGAGCAGTACTTC. Residues: CASSGTSEAYYEQYF. The whole variable domain, filled in from reference TRBV2 and TRBJ2-7, reads EPEVTQTPSHQVTQMGQEVILRCVPISNHLYFYWYRQILGQKVEFLVSFYNNEISEKSEIFDDQFSVERPDGSNFTLKIRSTKLEDSAMYFCASSGTSEAYYEQYFGPGTRLTVT.

The sample holds one count of this clone. This sequence joins TRBV19 and TRBJ1-2; D unclear. The CDR3 runs to 16 residues. V was trimmed by 2 bases and J by 2 bases, leaving 15 bases between them. Germline V gene sequence: CDR1 LNHDA, CDR2 SQIVND (reference sequence). The CDR3: CASSIKPGKKNYGYTF. Here the CDR3 DNA reads TGTGCCAGTAGTATAAAACCCGGCAAGAAAAACTATGGCTACACCTTC.

The CDR3 DNA is TGTGCCAGCACCTGGGGCAGCTACAATGAGCAGTTCTTC. Protein sequence: CASTWGSYNEQFF. The chain uses TRBV7-9 and TRBJ2-1; perhaps TRBD1 as D (5 bases). The germline gives CDR1 SEHNR, CDR2 FQNEAQ (reference sequence). The CDR3 runs to 13 residues. V was pared by 7 bases and J by 3 bases, with 10 bases between.

This clone was counted once. This chain links TRBV29-1 with TRBJ1-2; no clear D gene. V gave up 0 bases and J gave up 0 bases, with 8 bases separating them. Germline CDR1 reads SQVTM; CDR2 reads ANQGSEA. This CDR3 has 14 amino acids. CDR3 coding DNA: TGCAGCGTTGAAGAGAGCGCACCTAACTATGGCTACACCTTC. It codes for CSVEESAPNYGYTF.

The rearrangement joins TRBV2 to TRBJ2-4; possibly TRBD2 for D (5 bases). Germline values: CDR1 SNHLY, CDR2 FYNNEI. V was cut by 1 base and J by 13 bases, with 11 bases left in between. The length of the CDR3 is 12 residues. The CDR3 region is CASSEGVGEQYF. As DNA, the CDR3 is TGTGCCAGCAGTGAAGGGGTGGGAGAACAGTACTTC.

Note on this clone: One end of the junction is discordant with germline, which a read error may explain. The chain employs TRBV12-5 and TRBJ2-1; either TRBD1 or TRBD2 may supply D (5 bases each). In germline, CDR1 is LGHNT, CDR2 FRNRAP. The CDR3 is 11 residues long. The DNA for the CDR3 is TGTGCTAGTGGTTTGGTACATCCGGGGCTCTTC. Translated, it gives CASGLVHPGLF.

The V and J genes are TRBV19 and TRBJ2-5; possibly TRBD2 for D (6 bases). Germline CDR1 is LNHDA and CDR2 is SQIVND (reference sequence). The CDR3 length is 15 residues. With 2 bases removed from V and 5 bases from J, the gap between germline ends came to 15 bases. The CDR3, as DNA: TGTGCCAGTAGTATAAGCGGGCGCTTCGGCGAGACCCAGTACTTC. It yields the protein CASSISGRFGETQYF.

The rearrangement links TRBV15 to TRBJ2-7; D unclear. This CDR3 spans 12 amino acids. Trimming left V 5 bases short and J 4 bases short, with 9 bases between. From germline, CDR1 is LNHNV and CDR2 YYDKDF (reference sequence). Here the CDR3 DNA reads TGTGCCACCAGCCCCCGGCCATACGAGCAGTACTTC. This sequence encodes CATSPRPYEQYF. The whole variable domain, remainder taken from reference TRBV15 and TRBJ2-7, is DAMVIQNPRYQVTQFGKPVTLSCSQTLNHNVMYWYQQKSSQAPKLLFHYYDKDFNNEADTPDNFQSRRPNTSFCFLDIRSPGLGDTAMYLCATSPRPYEQYFGPGTRLTVT.

The chain couples TRBV9 to TRBJ2-3; TRBD1 might be the D (5 bases). The CDR3 is 15 amino acids. Germline CDR1 SGDLS, CDR2 YYNGEE. V lost 0 bases to trimming and J lost 0 bases, with 8 bases between them. DNA for the CDR3: TGTGCCAGCAGCGTAGATGGGGCTAGCACAGATACGCAGTATTTT. It specifies CASSVDGASTDTQYF.

This sequence joins TRBV5-1 and TRBJ2-7, with D perhaps given as TRBD1 or TRBD2 (6 bases each). Germline V gene sequence: CDR1 SGHRS, CDR2 YFSETQ. V was shortened by 5 bases and J by 2 bases, with 17 bases between the two germline ends. The CDR3 is 15 amino acids. In DNA, the CDR3 is TGCGCCAGCAGGTTCTTTGGGGGGCTAACCTACGAGCAGTACTTC. Translation gives CASRFFGGLTYEQYF.

This sequence joins TRBV30 and TRBJ2-5, with D possibly matching TRBD1 (5 bases). The length of the CDR3 is 15 residues. V lost 0 bases and J 2 bases, leaving 13 bases between the germline ends. From germline, CDR1 is GTSNPN and CDR2 SVGIG (reference sequence). The DNA for the CDR3 is TGTGCCTGGAGTGTACTAACCGACAGACAAGAGACCCAGTACTTC. Its translation is CAWSVLTDRQETQYF.

This clone has only one observation. This chain joins TRBV11-3 and TRBJ2-5; 9 nucleotides match TRBD1. The ends lost 5 bases at V and 4 bases at J; junction bases unmatched: 5. Per the germline V gene, CDR1 is SGHNT and CDR2 is YENEEA. This CDR3 comprises 14 residues. The CDR3 loop is CASSDRGIGETQYF. The CDR3 coding sequence is TGTGCCAGCAGCGACAGGGGGATAGGAGAGACCCAGTACTTC.

Written as DNA, the CDR3 is TGTGCCAGCACCTCCCCGGTGGGCGCCAACACTGAAGCTTTCTTT. Its translation is CASTSPVGANTEAFF. The chain employs TRBV6-5 and TRBJ1-1; D is undetermined. Germline CDR1 reads MNHEY; CDR2 reads SVGAGI. V dropped 7 bases and J dropped 2 bases, with 17 bases sitting between them. CDR3 length equals 15 residues.

The chain has TRBV4-1 and TRBJ1-5; D not certain. CDR1 and CDR2 (germline): MGHRA, YSYEKL. V was trimmed by 0 bases and J by 2 bases, leaving 8 bases between them. The CDR3 is 15 residues long. CDR3 region: CASSQEPGRNQPQHF. DNA of the CDR3: TGCGCCAGCAGCCAAGAGCCAGGCCGCAATCAGCCCCAGCATTTT.

The CDR3, as DNA: TGTGCCAGCAGTTGGACGAACACCGGGGAGCTGTTTTTT. It is translated as CASSWTNTGELFF. The chain is built from TRBV6-5 and TRBJ2-2; D remains ambiguous. V dropped 4 bases and J dropped 0 bases, with 3 bases sitting between them. In germline, CDR1 is MNHEY, CDR2 SVGAGI. This CDR3 region has 13 residues.

The V call is TRBV7-8, the J call TRBJ2-5, with 14 bases fitting TRBD2. Germline lookup yields CDR1 SGHVS and CDR2 FQNEAQ. CDR3 length equals 15 residues. Unmatched junction bases numbered 3, after V lost 7 bases and J lost 2 bases. The CDR3 loop reads CASTGLAGGQETQYF. The CDR3, as DNA: TGTGCCAGCACCGGACTAGCGGGGGGACAAGAGACCCAGTACTTC.

This sequence joins TRBV3-1 (or the pseudogene TRBV3-2) and TRBJ1-2; D is possibly TRBD1 (5 bases). Trimming stripped 1 base from V and 4 bases from J, with 19 bases between. The germline CDR1 and CDR2 sequences are LGHDT and YNNKEL (reference sequence). CDR3 length: 17 amino acids. The CDR3 nucleotides read TGTGCCAGCAGCCAAGTTTGGACGCCGGGGGGACTCTATGGCTACACCTTC. Translating it yields CASSQVWTPGGLYGYTF.